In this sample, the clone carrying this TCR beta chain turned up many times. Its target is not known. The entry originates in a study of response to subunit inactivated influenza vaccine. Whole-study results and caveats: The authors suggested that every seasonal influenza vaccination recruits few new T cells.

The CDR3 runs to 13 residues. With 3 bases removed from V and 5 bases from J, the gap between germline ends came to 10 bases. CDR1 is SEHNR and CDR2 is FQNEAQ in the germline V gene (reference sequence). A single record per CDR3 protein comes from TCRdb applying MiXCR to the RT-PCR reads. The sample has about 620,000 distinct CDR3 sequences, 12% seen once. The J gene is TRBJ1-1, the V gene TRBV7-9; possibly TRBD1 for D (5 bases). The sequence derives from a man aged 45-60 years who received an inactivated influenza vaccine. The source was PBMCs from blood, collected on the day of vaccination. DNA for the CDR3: TGTGCCAGCAGCTTCGGGGCTAGGACTGAAGCTTTCTTT. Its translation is CASSFGARTEAFF.